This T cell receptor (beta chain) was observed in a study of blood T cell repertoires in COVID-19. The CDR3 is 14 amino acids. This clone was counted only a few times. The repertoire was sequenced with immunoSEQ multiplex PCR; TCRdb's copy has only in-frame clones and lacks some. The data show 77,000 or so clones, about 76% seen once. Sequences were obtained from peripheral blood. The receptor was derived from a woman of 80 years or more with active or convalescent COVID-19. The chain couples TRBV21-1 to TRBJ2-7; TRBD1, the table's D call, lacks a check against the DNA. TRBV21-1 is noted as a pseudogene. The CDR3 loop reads CASGQGAKGYEQYF. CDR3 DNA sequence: TGTGCCAGCGGACAGGGGGCAAAGGGGTACGAGCAGTACTTC.